Presented here are 5 T cell receptor beta chains from one specimen sequenced in a study of cytomegalovirus exposure and HLA in healthy donors. The study ran its PCR with 60 Vbeta and 13 Jbeta primers. Repertoires were generated with immunoSEQ multiplex PCR, while TCRdb's copy carries only in-frame clones and drops some. The sample shows 150,000 or so clones, 70% to 85% of them seen only once. Specimen: PBMCs. These receptors were taken from a man aged 25-45 years in good health and CMV-seropositive.

Comment on this clone: One end of the junction fails to match germline, which may point to a read error. V usage is TRBV2 and J usage is TRBJ2-2; D might be TRBD1 (6 bases). Per germline, CDR1 SNHLY and CDR2 FYNNEI. The CDR3 is 17 residues long. The CDR3 DNA follows: TGTGCCAGCACTGAACGAGTGGGGGCTTCGAACACCGGGGAGCTGTTTTTT. As protein: CASTERVGASNTGELFF.

CDR3 protein: CASSLERGVYEQYF. The DNA for the CDR3 is TGTGCCAGCAGCTTGGAGCGGGGGGTCTACGAGCAGTACTTC. The rearrangement joins TRBV5-5 to TRBJ2-7, with TRBD2 matching 9 bases. With V trimmed by 0 bases and J by 3 bases, 1 base remained unmatched. The germline V gene encodes CDR1 SGHKS and CDR2 YYEKEE (reference sequence). The CDR3 is made up of 14 amino acids.

This rearrangement joins TRBV4-1 to TRBJ1-5, with no clear D. The CDR3 length is 16 residues. V was trimmed by 0 bases and J by 0 bases, leaving 9 bases between them. CDR1 and CDR2 (germline): MGHRA, YSYEKL. DNA for the CDR3: TGCGCCAGCAGCCAAGAGAGAGGCCTTAGCAATCAGCCCCAGCATTTT. Its translation: CASSQERGLSNQPQHF.

This sequence joins TRBV6-5 and TRBJ1-2; TRBD1 agrees at 9 bases. This CDR3 is 15 amino acids long. Unmatched junction bases numbered 7, after V lost 4 bases and J lost 4 bases. Germline V gene sequence: CDR1 MNHEY, CDR2 SVGAGI. CDR3 residues: CASSFDGQGIYGYTF. The CDR3 nucleotides read TGTGCCAGCAGTTTCGACGGACAGGGGATCTATGGCTACACCTTC.

The CDR3 spells CASSKAMSAGEQYF. The DNA of the CDR3 is TGTGCCAGCAGCAAAGCGATGTCAGCGGGCGAGCAGTACTTC. The chain has TRBV21-1 and TRBJ2-7; the table's TRBD2 call for D was not verified on the DNA. TRBV21-1 is a known pseudogene. The CDR3 is 14 residues long.